This T cell receptor beta chain is from a study of monozygotic twins with inflammatory bowel disease (dated by TCRdb to between 2019 and 2020). Regarding the complete study: The full study comprised 28 monozygotic twin pairs: nine German pairs (four IBD-concordant, five IBD-discordant) and 19 IBD-discordant Danish pairs. The search for disease-associated traits relied mainly on comparing IBD patients with their genetically identical healthy co-twins within discordant pairs. Each individual had, on average, about 151 000 unique TCRalpha sequences and 181 000 unique TCRbeta sequences available for analysis. General conclusions and limits of the study: Differing immunosuppressive treatments among patients may have added background noise and inter-individual variability to the repertoires. No single strong signal or clonotype linked to IBD turned up in the results, so the idea that one exists was not supported. Compared with healthy twins, IBD patients had fewer clonotypes in common with other individuals, a difference most pronounced in patients showing signs of disease activity. IBD patients had lower TCRbeta repertoire diversity, measured by the inverse Simpson index, than their healthy co-twins. The analysis was unable to tell different T cell subtypes apart. Repertoire similarity did not differ between concordant and discordant twins, which could be due to limited statistical power.

From each donor, an approximately 2.4 ml peripheral blood sample was drawn into PAXgene tubes and stored at -80 degrees C. Without any T cell sorting, total RNA was extracted from whole blood using the PAXgene blood miRNA kit on an automated QIAcube. Peripheral blood from monozygotic twin pairs, either concordant or discordant for inflammatory bowel disease, underwent deep TCRalpha and TCRbeta repertoire profiling that used unique molecular barcoding. For every twin pair, smoking habits were documented, and each individual was categorised as a current, former or never smoker. Details on this clonotype: Its antigen is currently not known.

The germline V gene specifies LGHNT as CDR1 and FRNRAP as CDR2. From the cysteine through the phenylalanine, the CDR3 covers 14 amino acids. There is no recorded DNA. Library preparation used 5' RACE. For each TCR library, around 3,500 ng of total RNA was used. For each sample, cDNA synthesis was carried out in eight separate reactions using SMARTScribe reverse transcriptase. During cDNA synthesis, template switching introduced unique molecular identifiers that contained a 6-nucleotide sample barcode. Two nested PCRs of approximately 16 and 10 cycles amplified the TCRalpha and TCRbeta cDNA, and bead purification followed each PCR. Before amplification, cDNA was treated with uracil DNA-glycosylase and purified using the QIAquick PCR purification kit. The second PCR added Illumina TruSeq-compatible adapters along with sample-specific barcodes. TapeStation and Qubit were used to check library quality and concentration, and 4 to 6.5 ng of each library went into the pool. Sequencing of pooled libraries was carried out on an Illumina HiSeq2500 single-index Rapid Run using 2 x 100 bp reads and custom sequencing primers. Processing in the source paper ran as follows. UMI-based consensus assembly with MiGEC version 1.2.6 was used to correct PCR and sequencing errors. V(D)J alignment, clonotype assembly and CDR3 extraction were performed with MiXCR version 2.1.1. To normalise gene usage, clonotype sharing and MAIT/NKT TCR abundance, the analysis used the top 1000, 10 000 and 20 000 clonotypes per sample. Diversity was computed as the inverse Simpson index with the vegan R package after downsampling to 27 000 UMIs. Paired Mann-Whitney U tests were applied to discordant twin pairs, and Benjamini-Hochberg correction was used for multiple testing. TCRdb reprocessed the reads and lists each CDR3 protein sequence as a single entry, with no DNA. In this record, the V and J calls reflect TCRdb's handling and not the investigators' own analysis. The record for this sample contains about 450,000 distinct CDR3 sequences. The leading ten clones occupy roughly 2.3% of the sample.

The rearrangement combines TRBV12-5 with TRBJ2-5; TCRdb outputs TRBD1, but without DNA this stays unchecked. Sequenced sample: blood. This TCR came from a human donor with ulcerative colitis or Crohn's disease, or a healthy co-twin of an affected twin (not recorded which). CDR3 reads: CASGPGTGVETQYF.